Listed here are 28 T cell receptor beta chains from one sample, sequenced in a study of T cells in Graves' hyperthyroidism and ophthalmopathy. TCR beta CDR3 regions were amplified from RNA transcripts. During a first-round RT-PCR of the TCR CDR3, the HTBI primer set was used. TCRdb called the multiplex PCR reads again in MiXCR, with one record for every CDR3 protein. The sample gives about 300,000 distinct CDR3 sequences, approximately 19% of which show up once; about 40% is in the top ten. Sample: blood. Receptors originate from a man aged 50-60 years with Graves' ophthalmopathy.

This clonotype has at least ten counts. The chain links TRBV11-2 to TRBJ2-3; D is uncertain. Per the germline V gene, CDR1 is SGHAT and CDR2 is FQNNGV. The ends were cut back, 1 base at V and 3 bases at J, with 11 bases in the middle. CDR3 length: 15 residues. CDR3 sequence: CASSLVSGRTDTQYF. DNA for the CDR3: TGTGCCAGCAGCTTAGTGTCGGGCCGTACAGATACGCAGTATTTT.

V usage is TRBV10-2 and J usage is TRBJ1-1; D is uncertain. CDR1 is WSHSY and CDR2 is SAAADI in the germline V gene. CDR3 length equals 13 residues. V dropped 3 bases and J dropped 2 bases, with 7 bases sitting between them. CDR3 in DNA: TGCGCCAGCAGTGACTCAGTCAACACTGAAGCTTTCTTT. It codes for CASSDSVNTEAFF.

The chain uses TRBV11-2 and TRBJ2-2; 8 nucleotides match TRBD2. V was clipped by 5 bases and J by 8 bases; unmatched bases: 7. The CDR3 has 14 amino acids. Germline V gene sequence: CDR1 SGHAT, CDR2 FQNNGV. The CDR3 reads CASSLTSALGELFF. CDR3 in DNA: TGTGCCAGCAGCCTGACTAGCGCCCTGGGGGAGCTGTTTTTT. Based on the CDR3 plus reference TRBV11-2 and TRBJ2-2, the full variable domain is EAGVAQSPRYKIIEKRQSVAFWCNPISGHATLYWYQQILGQGPKLLIQFQNNGVVDDSQLPKDRFSAERLKGVDSTLKIQPAKLEDSAVYLCASSLTSALGELFFGEGSRLTVL.

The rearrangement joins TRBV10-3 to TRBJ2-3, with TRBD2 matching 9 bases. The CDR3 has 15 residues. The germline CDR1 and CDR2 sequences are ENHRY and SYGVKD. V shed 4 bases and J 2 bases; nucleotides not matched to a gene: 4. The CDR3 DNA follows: TGTGCCATCAGTGGAGCGGGAGGCTTCACAGATACGCAGTATTTT. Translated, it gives CAISGAGGFTDTQYF.

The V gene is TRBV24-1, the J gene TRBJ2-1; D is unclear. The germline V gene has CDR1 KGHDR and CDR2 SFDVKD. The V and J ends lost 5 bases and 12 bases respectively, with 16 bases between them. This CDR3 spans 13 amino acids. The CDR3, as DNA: TGTGCCACCAGTGGTGAACGCCCGATTGGGCAGTTCTTC. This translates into CATSGERPIGQFF.

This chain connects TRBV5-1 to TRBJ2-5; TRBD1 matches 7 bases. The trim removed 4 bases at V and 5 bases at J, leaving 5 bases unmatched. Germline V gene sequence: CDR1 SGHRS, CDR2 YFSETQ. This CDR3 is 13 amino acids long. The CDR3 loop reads CASSRDSMETQYF. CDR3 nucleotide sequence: TGCGCCAGCAGCAGGGACAGCATGGAGACCCAGTACTTC.

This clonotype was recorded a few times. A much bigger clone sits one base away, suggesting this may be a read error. The CDR3, as DNA: TGTGCCAGCATTTCCTCCTACGAGCAGTACTTC. Its translation is CASISSYEQYF. The chain joins TRBV6-2 or TRBV6-3 to TRBJ2-7; D gene uncertain. The V end lost 7 bases, the J end lost 0 bases, and 4 bases lay between the germline ends. The germline V gene encodes CDR1 MNHEY and CDR2 SVGEGT. CDR3 length: 11 residues.

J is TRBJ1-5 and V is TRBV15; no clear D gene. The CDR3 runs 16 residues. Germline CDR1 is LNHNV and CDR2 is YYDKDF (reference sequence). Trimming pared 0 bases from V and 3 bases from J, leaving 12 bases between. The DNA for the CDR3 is TGTGCCACCAGCAGAGATCGCGCCGCCCCCAATCAGCCCCAGCATTTT. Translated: CATSRDRAAPNQPQHF.

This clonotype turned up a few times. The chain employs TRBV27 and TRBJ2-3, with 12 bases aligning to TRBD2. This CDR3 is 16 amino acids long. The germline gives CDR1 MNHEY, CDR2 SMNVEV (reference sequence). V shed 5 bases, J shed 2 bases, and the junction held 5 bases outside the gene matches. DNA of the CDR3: TGTGCCAGCAGTCGAGGACTAGCGGGATCCACAGATACGCAGTATTTT. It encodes CASSRGLAGSTDTQYF.

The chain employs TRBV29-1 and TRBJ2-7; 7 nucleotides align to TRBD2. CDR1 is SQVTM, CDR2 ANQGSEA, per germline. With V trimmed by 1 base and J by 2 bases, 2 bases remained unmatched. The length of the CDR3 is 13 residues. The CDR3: CSVEGAGAYEQYF. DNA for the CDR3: TGCAGCGTTGAAGGTGCGGGGGCCTACGAGCAGTACTTC.

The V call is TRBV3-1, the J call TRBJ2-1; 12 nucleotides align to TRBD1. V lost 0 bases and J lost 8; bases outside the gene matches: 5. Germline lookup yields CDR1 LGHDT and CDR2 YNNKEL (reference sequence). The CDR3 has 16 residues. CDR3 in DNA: TGTGCCAGCAGCCAAGACCGGGACAGGGGGCTCGATGAGCAGTTCTTC. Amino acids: CASSQDRDRGLDEQFF.

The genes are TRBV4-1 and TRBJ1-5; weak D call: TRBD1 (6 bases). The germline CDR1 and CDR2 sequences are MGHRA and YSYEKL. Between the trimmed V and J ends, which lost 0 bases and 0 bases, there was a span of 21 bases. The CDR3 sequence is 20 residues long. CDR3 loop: CASSQDRARGTIYSNQPQHF. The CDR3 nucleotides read TGCGCCAGCAGCCAAGATAGGGCCAGGGGCACGATTTATAGCAATCAGCCCCAGCATTTT.

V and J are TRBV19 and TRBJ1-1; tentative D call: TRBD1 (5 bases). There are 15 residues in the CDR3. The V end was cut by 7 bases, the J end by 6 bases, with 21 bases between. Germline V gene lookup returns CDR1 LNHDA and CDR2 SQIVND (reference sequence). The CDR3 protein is CASIPSRGMWSEAFF. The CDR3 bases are TGTGCCAGTATCCCCAGCCGGGGGATGTGGTCTGAAGCTTTCTTT.

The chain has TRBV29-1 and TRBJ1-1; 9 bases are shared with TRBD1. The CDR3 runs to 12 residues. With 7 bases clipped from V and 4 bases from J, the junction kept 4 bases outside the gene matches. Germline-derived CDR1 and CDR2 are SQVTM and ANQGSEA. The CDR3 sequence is CSAGTGTTEAFF. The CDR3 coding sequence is TGCAGCGCCGGGACAGGGACCACTGAAGCTTTCTTT.

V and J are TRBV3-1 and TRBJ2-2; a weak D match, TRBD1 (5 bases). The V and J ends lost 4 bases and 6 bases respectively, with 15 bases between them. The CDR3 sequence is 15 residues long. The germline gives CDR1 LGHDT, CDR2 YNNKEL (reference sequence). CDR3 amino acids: CASSRGGPSAGELFF. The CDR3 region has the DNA TGTGCCAGCAGCCGGGGCGGACCTTCGGCCGGGGAGCTGTTTTTT.

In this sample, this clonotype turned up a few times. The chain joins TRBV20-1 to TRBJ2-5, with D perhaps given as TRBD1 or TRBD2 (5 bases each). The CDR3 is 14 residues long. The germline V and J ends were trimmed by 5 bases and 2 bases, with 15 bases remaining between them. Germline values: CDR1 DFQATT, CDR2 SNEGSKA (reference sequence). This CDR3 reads CSAAPGTRQETQYF. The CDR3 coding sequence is TGCAGTGCTGCCCCCGGGACCAGGCAAGAGACCCAGTACTTC.

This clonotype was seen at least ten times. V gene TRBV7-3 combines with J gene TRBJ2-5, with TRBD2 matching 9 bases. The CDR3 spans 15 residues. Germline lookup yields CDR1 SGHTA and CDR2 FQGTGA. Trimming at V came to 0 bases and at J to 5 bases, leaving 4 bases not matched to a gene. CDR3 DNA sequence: TGTGCCAGCAGCTTAACGGGTAGCGGGAGTGAGACCCAGTACTTC. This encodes CASSLTGSGSETQYF.

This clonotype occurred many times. The CDR3 loop reads CASSPRWGNTEAFF. The CDR3 DNA follows: TGTGCCAGCAGTCCCCGTTGGGGGAACACTGAAGCTTTCTTT. This chain links TRBV6-1 with TRBJ1-1; no definite D call. Trimming removed 5 bases from V and 1 base from J, with 11 bases in between. CDR1 and CDR2 (germline): MNHNS, SASEGT. The CDR3 covers 14 residues.

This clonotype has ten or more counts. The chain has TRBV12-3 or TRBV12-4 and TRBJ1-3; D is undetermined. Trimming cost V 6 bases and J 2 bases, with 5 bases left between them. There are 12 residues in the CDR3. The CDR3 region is CASRSPGNTIYF. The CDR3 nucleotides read TGTGCCAGCAGGAGTCCTGGAAACACCATATATTTT.

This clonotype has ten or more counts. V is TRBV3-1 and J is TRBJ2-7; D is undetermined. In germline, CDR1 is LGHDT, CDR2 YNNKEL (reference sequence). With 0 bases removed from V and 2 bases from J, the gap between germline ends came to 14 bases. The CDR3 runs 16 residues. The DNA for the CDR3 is TGTGCCAGCAGCCAAGACGTCCACCTTAACACCTACGAGCAGTACTTC. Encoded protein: CASSQDVHLNTYEQYF.

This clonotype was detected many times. CDR3 DNA: TGTGCCAGCAGCAGCGGACAGGGCCTTCAAGAGACCCAGTACTTC. Residues: CASSSGQGLQETQYF. The V call is TRBV7-9, the J call TRBJ2-5; 8 bases are a match to TRBD1. From germline, CDR1 is SEHNR and CDR2 FQNEAQ (reference sequence). With V trimmed by 5 bases and J by 2 bases, 7 bases remained unmatched. This CDR3 is 15 amino acids long.

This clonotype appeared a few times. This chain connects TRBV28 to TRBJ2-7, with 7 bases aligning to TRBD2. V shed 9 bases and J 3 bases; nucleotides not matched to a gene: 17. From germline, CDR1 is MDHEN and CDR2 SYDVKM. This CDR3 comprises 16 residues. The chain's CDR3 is CASDDRGGEGIYEQYF. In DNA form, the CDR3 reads TGTGCCAGTGACGATCGGGGAGGGGAGGGGATCTACGAGCAGTACTTC. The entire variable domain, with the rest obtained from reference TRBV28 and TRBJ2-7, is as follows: DVKVTQSSRYLVKRTGEKVFLECVQDMDHENMFWYRQDPGLGLRLIYFSYDVKMKEKGDIPEGYSVSREKKERFSLILESASTNQTSMYLCASDDRGGEGIYEQYFGPGTRLTVT.

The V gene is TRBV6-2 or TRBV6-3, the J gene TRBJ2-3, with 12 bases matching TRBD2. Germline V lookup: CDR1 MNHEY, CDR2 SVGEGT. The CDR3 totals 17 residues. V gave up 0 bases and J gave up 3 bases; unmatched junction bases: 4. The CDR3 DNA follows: TGTGCCAGCAGTTACTCGACTAGCGGGAGTCATACAGATACGCAGTATTTT. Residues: CASSYSTSGSHTDTQYF.

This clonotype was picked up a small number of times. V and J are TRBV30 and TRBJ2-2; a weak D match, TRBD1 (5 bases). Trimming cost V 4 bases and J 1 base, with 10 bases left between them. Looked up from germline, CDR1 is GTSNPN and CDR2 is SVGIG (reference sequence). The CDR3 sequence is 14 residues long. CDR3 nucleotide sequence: TGTGCCTGGATCCGGCAGGGGAACACCGGGGAGCTGTTTTTT. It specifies CAWIRQGNTGELFF.

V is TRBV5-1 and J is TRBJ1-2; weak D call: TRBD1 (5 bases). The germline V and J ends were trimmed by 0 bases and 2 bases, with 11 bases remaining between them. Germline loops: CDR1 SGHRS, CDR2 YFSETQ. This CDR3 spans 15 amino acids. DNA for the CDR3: TGCGCCAGCAGCTTGGGCGGGGGATCGAACTATGGCTACACCTTC. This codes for CASSLGGGSNYGYTF.

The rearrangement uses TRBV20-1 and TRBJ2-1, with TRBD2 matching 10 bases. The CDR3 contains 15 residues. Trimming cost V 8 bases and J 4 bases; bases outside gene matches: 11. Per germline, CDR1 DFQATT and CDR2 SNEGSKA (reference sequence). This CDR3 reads CSPKQETSGYNEQFF. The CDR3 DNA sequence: TGCAGTCCTAAACAGGAGACTAGCGGGTACAATGAGCAGTTCTTC.

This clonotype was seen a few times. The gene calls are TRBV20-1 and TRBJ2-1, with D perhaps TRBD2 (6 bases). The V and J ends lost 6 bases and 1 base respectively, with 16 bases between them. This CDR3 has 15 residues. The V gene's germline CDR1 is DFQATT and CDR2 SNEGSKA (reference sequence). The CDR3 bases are TGCAGTGCCACTACCCCGACTAGATCCTACAATGAGCAGTTCTTC. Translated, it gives CSATTPTRSYNEQFF.

In DNA form, the CDR3 reads TGTGCCAGCTCACCAGGATTAACTAGCACAGATACGCAGTATTTT. Translated, it gives CASSPGLTSTDTQYF. This chain links TRBV18 with TRBJ2-3, with D uncertain. Germline V gene lookup returns CDR1 KGHSH and CDR2 LQKENI. The CDR3 sequence is 15 residues long. V lost 2 bases, J lost 0 bases, and 9 bases lay in between.